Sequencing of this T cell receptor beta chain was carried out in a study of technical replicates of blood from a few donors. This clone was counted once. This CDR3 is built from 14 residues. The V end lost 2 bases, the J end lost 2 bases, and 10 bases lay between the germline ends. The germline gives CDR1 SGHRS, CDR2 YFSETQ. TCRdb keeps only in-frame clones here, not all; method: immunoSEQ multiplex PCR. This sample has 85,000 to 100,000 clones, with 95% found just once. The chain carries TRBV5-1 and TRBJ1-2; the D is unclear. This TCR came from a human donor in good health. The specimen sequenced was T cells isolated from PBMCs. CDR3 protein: CASSFNAANYGYTF. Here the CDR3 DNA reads TGCGCCAGCAGCTTTAACGCCGCGAACTATGGCTACACCTTC.